This T cell receptor beta chain was recovered during a study of T cells in Graves' hyperthyroidism and ophthalmopathy. Study as a whole: Once the initial diagnosis was made, peripheral blood was obtained before any treatment. Broader study findings: Blood also showed most of the thyroid clonotypes that were expanded above 0.001.

Inclusion characteristics of ophthalmopathy patients comprised a Clinical Activity Score of at least 3, a NOSPECS grade of at least 4, and duration under 3 months. The CDR3 totals 15 residues. The V gene's germline CDR1 is MNHNS and CDR2 SASEGT. V shed 6 bases, J shed 6 bases, and the junction held 9 bases outside the gene matches. Amplified TCR beta CDR3 regions derived from RNA transcripts. When the TCR CDR3 underwent first-round RT-PCR, the HTBI primer set was used. TCRdb analysed the multiplex PCR reads with MiXCR anew, one entry per CDR3 protein. Among around 600,000 distinct CDR3 sequences, roughly 14% were seen once, and the ten largest hold under 15%. Points on this clonotype: Its antigen is not identified.

This chain joins TRBV6-1 and TRBJ2-1; TRBD2 matches 9 bases. This receptor was identified in a woman aged 45 to 65 with Graves' ophthalmopathy. The sample consisted of blood. The CDR3 DNA reads TGTGCCAGCAGCCCTCTAGCGGGAAATATCAATGAGCAGTTCTTC. This encodes CASSPLAGNINEQFF.